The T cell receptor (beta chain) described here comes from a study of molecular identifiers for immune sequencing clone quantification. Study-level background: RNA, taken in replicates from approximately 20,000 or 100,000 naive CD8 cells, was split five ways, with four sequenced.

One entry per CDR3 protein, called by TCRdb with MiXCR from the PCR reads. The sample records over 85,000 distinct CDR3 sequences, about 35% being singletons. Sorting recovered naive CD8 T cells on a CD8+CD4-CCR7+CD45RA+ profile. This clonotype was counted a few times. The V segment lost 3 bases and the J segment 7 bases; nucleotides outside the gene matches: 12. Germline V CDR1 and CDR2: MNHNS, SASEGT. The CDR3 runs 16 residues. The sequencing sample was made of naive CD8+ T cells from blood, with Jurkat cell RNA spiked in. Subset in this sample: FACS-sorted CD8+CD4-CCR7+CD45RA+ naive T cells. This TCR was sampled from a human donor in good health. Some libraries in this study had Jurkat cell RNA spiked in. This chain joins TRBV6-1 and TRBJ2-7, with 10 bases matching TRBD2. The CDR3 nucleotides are TGTGCCAGCAGTGATCGGACTAGCGGATTCCTCTGGGAGCAGTACTTC. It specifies CASSDRTSGFLWEQYF.